These 26 T cell receptor beta chains were all obtained from the same sample, sequenced in a study of T cell responses to AZD1222 COVID-19 vaccine (TCRdb year 2021). The meaning of the sample's time point label: baseline before first vaccination. Receptor amplification or capture employed the immunoSEQ multiplex PCR assay. Entries here come from immuneACCESS through TCRdb and include only in-frame sequences with V and J called. Some clones fail to appear in such tables; in the studies checked, an unresolved V gene covers under half of the shortfall, and the cause of the remainder is unknown. In this sample the table shows about 170,000 clones, approximately 95% of which occur a single time. The ten top clones hold roughly 3.9% of the sample. Source: peripheral blood, taken on day 0 of AZD1222 vaccination. The receptors here all came from an adult in good health.

The chain couples TRBV5-1 to TRBJ2-2; 8 nucleotides match TRBD1. CDR1 is SGHRS, CDR2 YFSETQ, per germline. Losses at the gene ends were 0 bases for V and 6 bases for J; bases not matched to a gene: 1. The CDR3 is 14 residues long. CDR3 DNA: TGCGCCAGCAGCTTGGGACAGGGGTCCGGGGAGCTGTTTTTT. Translation: CASSLGQGSGELFF. Based on the CDR3 plus reference TRBV5-1 and TRBJ2-2, the full variable domain is KAGVTQTPRYLIKTRGQQVTLSCSPISGHRSVSWYQQTPGQGLQFLFEYFSETQRNKGNFPGRFSGRQFSNSRSEMNVSTLELGDSALYLCASSLGQGSGELFFGEGSRLTVL.

The chain recombines TRBV11-2 with TRBJ1-1; TRBD1 matches at 7 bases. CDR1 is SGHAT, CDR2 FQNNGV, per germline. V lost 5 bases and J lost 2; bases outside the gene matches: 14. This CDR3 region has 17 residues. The CDR3 is CASSHSQDRSLNTEAFF. CDR3 sequence (DNA): TGTGCCAGCAGCCACTCTCAGGACAGGAGCCTTAACACTGAAGCTTTCTTT.

The V call is TRBV5-1, the J call TRBJ1-5; no firm D call. Germline lookup yields CDR1 SGHRS and CDR2 YFSETQ. V was trimmed by 0 bases and J by 8 bases, leaving 12 bases between them. The CDR3 has 14 amino acids. CDR3 DNA: TGCGCCAGCAGCTTGGGGGCTGGGTCAGAGCCCCAGCATTTT. Residues: CASSLGAGSEPQHF.

J is TRBJ2-5 and V is TRBV5-1; D is perhaps TRBD2 (5 bases). CDR3 length: 12 amino acids. Deletions cut 5 bases from V and 5 bases from J, with 10 bases between. The V gene's germline CDR1 is SGHRS and CDR2 YFSETQ. The CDR3 bases are TGCGCCAGCAGATATGAGCGGGAGACCCAGTACTTC. Protein: CASRYERETQYF.

The chain has TRBV7-9 and TRBJ2-7; 10 bases map to TRBD1. The CDR3 is 19 amino acids. J lost 0 bases, V lost 7 bases, and 18 bases had no gene match. Germline V gives CDR1 SEHNR, CDR2 FQNEAQ (reference sequence). The CDR3, as DNA: TGTGCCAGCACCCCCCTCTGGGACAGGGGATCAAAAAGCTCCTACGAGCAGTACTTC. The encoded protein is CASTPLWDRGSKSSYEQYF.

The J gene is TRBJ2-2, the V gene TRBV10-1, with TRBD1 identical over 12 bases. J lost 6 bases, V lost 8 bases, and 13 bases had no gene match. Germline-derived CDR1 and CDR2 are WNHNN and SYGVQD (reference sequence). CDR3 length: 17 residues. DNA of the CDR3: TGCGCCAGCGCGCCGGGACAGGGGGCTAGTTCAGCCGGGGAGCTGTTTTTT. Protein product: CASAPGQGASSAGELFF.

The chain uses TRBV2 and TRBJ2-1; D is ambiguous. The CDR3 has 15 residues. With 6 bases removed from V and 4 bases from J, the gap between germline ends came to 16 bases. The germline gives CDR1 SNHLY, CDR2 FYNNEI. Here the CDR3 reads CASSPTRLDYNEQFF. CDR3 in DNA: TGTGCCAGCAGCCCGACACGGCTTGATTACAATGAGCAGTTCTTC.

The chain couples TRBV2 to TRBJ2-7; the match to TRBD2 covers 8 bases. V trimming: 10 bases; J trimming: 4 bases; junction bases outside the gene matches: 3. Germline V gives CDR1 SNHLY, CDR2 FYNNEI. This CDR3 contains 11 residues. The DNA of the CDR3 is TGTGCCACCAGCGGGAGTTACGAGCAGTACTTC. It codes for CATSGSYEQYF.

V gene TRBV18 combines with J gene TRBJ1-2; no reliable D call. V was clipped by 0 bases and J by 4 bases, with 9 bases between them. The CDR3 has 14 residues. CDR1 is KGHSH, CDR2 LQKENI, per germline. Here the CDR3 DNA reads TGTGCCAGCTCACCACCGGAGCCACGCTATGGCTACACCTTC. Its translation is CASSPPEPRYGYTF.

In this sample, this clone turned up a few times. The J gene is TRBJ2-7, the V gene TRBV9; maybe TRBD2 (5 bases). Per the germline V gene, CDR1 is SGDLS and CDR2 is YYNGEE. This CDR3 contains 14 residues. Trimming shortened V by 0 bases and J by 3 bases, and 10 bases separated the two germline ends. The CDR3, as DNA: TGTGCCAGCAGCGTAGAGTCCCGGGGCTACGAGCAGTACTTC. This gives the protein CASSVESRGYEQYF. Supplemented by reference TRBV9 and TRBJ2-7, the full variable domain reads DSGVTQTPKHLITATGQRVTLRCSPRSGDLSVYWYQQSLDQGLQFLIQYYNGEERAKGNILERFSAQQFPDLHSELNLSSLELGDSALYFCASSVESRGYEQYFGPGTRLTVT.

This sequence joins TRBV5-6 and TRBJ1-2, with unresolved D. CDR1 and CDR2 from the germline V gene are SGHDT and YYEEEE. The V end was cut by 0 bases, the J end by 0 bases, with 9 bases between. The CDR3 loop spans 15 amino acids. The CDR3: CASSLVDGTNYGYTF. DNA of the CDR3: TGTGCCAGCAGCTTGGTTGACGGAACTAACTATGGCTACACCTTC.

The gene calls are TRBV5-1 and TRBJ1-2; D remains ambiguous. The CDR3 contains 13 residues. The V and J ends lost 2 bases and 3 bases respectively, with 8 bases between them. The germline gives CDR1 SGHRS, CDR2 YFSETQ. CDR3 region: CASSLIPDYGYTF. The CDR3 DNA reads TGCGCCAGCAGCTTAATTCCAGACTATGGCTACACCTTC.

The rearrangement joins TRBV7-9 to TRBJ1-1, with D possibly matching TRBD1 (5 bases). The CDR3 consists of 14 residues. Trimming pared 1 base from V and 0 bases from J, leaving 6 bases between. CDR1 and CDR2 (germline): SEHNR, FQNEAQ (reference sequence). The CDR3 DNA sequence: TGTGCCAGCAGCTTAGAGGGGCTGAACACTGAAGCTTTCTTT. Translated, it gives CASSLEGLNTEAFF.

This chain uses TRBV6-5 with TRBJ1-1; 9 positions agree with TRBD1. Germline CDR1 MNHEY, CDR2 SVGAGI. The CDR3 runs to 14 residues. Germline trimming cut 7 bases from V and 6 bases from J; bases unmatched to any gene: 9. The CDR3 reads CASTPTGGGAEAFF. CDR3 nucleotides: TGTGCCAGCACTCCCACAGGGGGCGGCGCTGAAGCTTTCTTT.

This chain joins TRBV9 and TRBJ2-2; TRBD2 matches at 9 bases. The trim removed 0 bases at V and 7 bases at J, leaving 19 bases unmatched. The CDR3 has 20 amino acids. Germline V CDR1 and CDR2: SGDLS, YYNGEE. The CDR3 bases are TGTGCCAGCAGCGTAGCCCCACTTGGCGGGAGGGCCATGTTTAGCGGGGAGCTGTTTTTT. It yields the protein CASSVAPLGGRAMFSGELFF. The full variable domain, rest sourced from reference TRBV9 and TRBJ2-2, is DSGVTQTPKHLITATGQRVTLRCSPRSGDLSVYWYQQSLDQGLQFLIQYYNGEERAKGNILERFSAQQFPDLHSELNLSSLELGDSALYFCASSVAPLGGRAMFSGELFFGEGSRLTVL.

The chain employs TRBV12-1 and TRBJ2-3; the table assigns TRBD2, which was not confirmed against the DNA. TRBV12-1 is marked as a pseudogene. This CDR3 has 16 amino acids. The CDR3 coding sequence is TGTGCCAGCAGCTTTGCAGGACTAGCCAACACAGATACGCAGTATTTT. Translation gives CASSFAGLANTDTQYF.

The chain employs TRBV28 and TRBJ1-5, with TRBD1 matching over 8 bases. The germline V gene has CDR1 MDHEN and CDR2 SYDVKM. The length of the CDR3 is 15 residues. Losses at the gene ends were 6 bases for V and 6 bases for J; bases not matched to a gene: 10. The CDR3 protein is CASRDTAGGGQPQHF. Here the CDR3 DNA reads TGTGCCAGCAGAGACACGGCAGGGGGCGGTCAGCCCCAGCATTTT.

V gene TRBV19 combines with J gene TRBJ2-2; 7 bases are a match to TRBD1. The J segment lost 4 bases and the V segment lost 6 bases, leaving 11 bases of the junction unmatched. Germline V CDR1 and CDR2: LNHDA, SQIVND (reference sequence). This CDR3 is 16 amino acids long. CDR3 nucleotides: TGTGCCAGTAGAACAACTGGACAGGTCCTCACCGGGGAGCTGTTTTTT. Amino acids: CASRTTGQVLTGELFF.

This clone came up a few times. The CDR3 here is CATSPPGTNEQFF. In nucleotides, the CDR3 is TGTGCCACCAGTCCCCCTGGTACCAATGAGCAGTTCTTC. The rearrangement uses TRBV24-1 and TRBJ2-1; the D is unclear. V lost 6 bases, J lost 6 bases, and 11 bases lay in between. CDR1 and CDR2 from the germline V gene are KGHDR and SFDVKD. The CDR3 has 13 amino acids.

This clone has a single count. This chain joins TRBV11-3 and TRBJ1-3; possibly TRBD1 for D (6 bases). This CDR3 is 15 amino acids long. CDR1 SGHNT and CDR2 YENEEA come from the germline V gene. V was clipped by 0 bases and J by 2 bases, with 8 bases between them. CDR3 sequence: CASSLDSGAGNTIYF. CDR3 in DNA: TGTGCCAGCAGCTTAGATTCAGGGGCTGGAAACACCATATATTTT.

This chain joins TRBV7-6 and TRBJ2-6; D might be TRBD1 (5 bases). Trimming cost V 5 bases and J 0 bases, with 8 bases left between them. CDR1 SGHVS and CDR2 FNYEAQ come from the germline V gene. CDR3 length: 15 residues. The CDR3 DNA reads TGTGCCAGCAGCCGCAGGGACTCTGGGGCCAACGTCCTGACTTTC. Its protein product is CASSRRDSGANVLTF.

V usage is TRBV7-6 and J usage is TRBJ2-3, with D perhaps being TRBD1 or TRBD2 (6 bases each). The ends were cut back, 3 bases at V and 2 bases at J, with 15 bases in the middle. Germline assignment: CDR1 SGHVS and CDR2 FNYEAQ. The CDR3 is made up of 16 amino acids. DNA for the CDR3: TGTGCCAGCAGCTTGTGGGGGCTAGCGAACACAGATACGCAGTATTTT. Translation: CASSLWGLANTDTQYF.

The V and J genes are TRBV7-9 and TRBJ2-1, with 8 bases lining up with TRBD2. The length of the CDR3 is 17 residues. CDR1 is SEHNR and CDR2 is FQNEAQ in the germline V gene (reference sequence). V gave up 4 bases and J gave up 4 bases; unmatched junction bases: 12. For the CDR3, the DNA is TGTGCCAGCAGCTCGCGGGGCGGGAGGCCGGGGTACAATGAGCAGTTCTTC. Protein product: CASSSRGGRPGYNEQFF.

The chain has TRBV20-1 and TRBJ2-3; D unresolved. Germline-derived CDR1 and CDR2 are DFQATT and SNEGSKA (reference sequence). This CDR3 has 11 residues. V was cut by 6 bases and J by 5 bases, with 9 bases left in between. CDR3 amino acids: CSASDEDTQYF. The CDR3 DNA reads TGCAGTGCGTCGGACGAAGATACGCAGTATTTT.

This chain uses TRBV5-1 with TRBJ1-2; D remains unclear. Deletions cut 0 bases from V and 5 bases from J, with 11 bases between. Germline CDR1 reads SGHRS; CDR2 reads YFSETQ. The CDR3 runs 14 residues. For the CDR3, the DNA is TGCGCCAGCAGCTTGGCCCTGGACGGATATGGCTACACCTTC. It codes for CASSLALDGYGYTF.

The chain is built from TRBV11-3 and TRBJ2-7, with D maybe TRBD1 (6 bases). Germline V CDR1 and CDR2: SGHNT, YENEEA. The CDR3 has 13 residues. Trimming cost V 2 bases and J 7 bases, with 12 bases left between them. The CDR3 spells CASSLKTGREQYF. CDR3 nucleotides: TGTGCCAGCAGCTTAAAGACAGGAAGGGAGCAGTACTTC.